This T cell receptor (beta chain) originates from a study of shared clonotypes between healthy human individuals. Study background: The study drew on two women and three men aged 18 to 49 as donors.

Study-wide results and caveats: Clonotypes shared by all four donors outscored non-shared clonotypes in generation probability.

CD8 cells classed as naive were CD45RO-negative and positively selected for CCR7, excluding terminally differentiated effector memory CD45RA+ cells. On this clone itself: Antigen specificity is unknown.

Produced via immunoSEQ multiplex PCR; TCRdb's table is partial and in-frame only. In the table there are hundreds of thousands of clones, approximately 96% of which are singletons. The sequence was obtained from a woman aged 25 to 39 in good health. The sequencing input was naive CD8+ T cells sorted from blood.

This CDR3 reads CASSPLQGPYNEQFF. Written as DNA, the CDR3 is TGTGCCAGCAGCCCACTCCAGGGCCCCTACAATGAGCAGTTCTTC. This chain connects TRBV5-4 to TRBJ2-1; a weak D match, TRBD1 (5 bases). The CDR3 is made up of 15 amino acids. V was trimmed by 4 bases and J by 2 bases, leaving 13 bases between them. Germline CDR1 is SGHNT and CDR2 is YYREEE (reference sequence).